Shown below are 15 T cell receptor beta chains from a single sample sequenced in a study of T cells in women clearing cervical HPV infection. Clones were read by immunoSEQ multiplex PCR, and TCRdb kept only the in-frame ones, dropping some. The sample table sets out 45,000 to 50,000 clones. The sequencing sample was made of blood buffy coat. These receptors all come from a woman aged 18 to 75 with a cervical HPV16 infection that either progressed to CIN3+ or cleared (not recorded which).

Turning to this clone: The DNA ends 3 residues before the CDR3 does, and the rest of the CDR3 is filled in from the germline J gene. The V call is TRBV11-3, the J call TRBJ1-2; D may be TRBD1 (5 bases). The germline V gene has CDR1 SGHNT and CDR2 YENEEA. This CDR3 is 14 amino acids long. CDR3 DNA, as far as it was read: TGTGCCAGCAGCTACCCCCCGGGGGGAGAAGGC. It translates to CASSYPPGGEG. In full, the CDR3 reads CASSYPPGGEGYTF.

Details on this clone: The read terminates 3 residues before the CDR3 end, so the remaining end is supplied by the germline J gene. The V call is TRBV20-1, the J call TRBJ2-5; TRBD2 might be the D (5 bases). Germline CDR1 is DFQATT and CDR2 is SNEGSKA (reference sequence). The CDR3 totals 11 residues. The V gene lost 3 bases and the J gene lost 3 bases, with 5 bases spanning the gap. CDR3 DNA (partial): TGCAGTGCTAGGACTAAAGAGACC. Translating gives CSARTKET. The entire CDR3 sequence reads CSARTKETQYF.

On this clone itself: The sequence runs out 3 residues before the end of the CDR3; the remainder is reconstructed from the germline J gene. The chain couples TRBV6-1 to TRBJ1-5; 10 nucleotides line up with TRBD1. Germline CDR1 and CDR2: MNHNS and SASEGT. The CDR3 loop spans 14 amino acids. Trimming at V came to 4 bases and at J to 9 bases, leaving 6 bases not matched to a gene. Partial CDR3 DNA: TGTGCCAGCAGTGCCGGACAGGGGGTTTGGCCC. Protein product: CASSAGQGVWP. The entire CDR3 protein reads CASSAGQGVWPQHF.

This CDR3 reads CASSVSVEAFF. CDR3 DNA, as far as it was read: TGTGCCAGCAGTGTATCGGTTGAA. The V gene is TRBV6-1, the J gene TRBJ1-1, with D unresolved. The DNA ends 3 residues before the CDR3 does, and the rest of the CDR3 is filled in from the germline J gene. This CDR3 is 11 amino acids long. Germline V lookup: CDR1 MNHNS, CDR2 SASEGT. Trimming took 4 bases from V and 7 from J, leaving 7 bases between them.

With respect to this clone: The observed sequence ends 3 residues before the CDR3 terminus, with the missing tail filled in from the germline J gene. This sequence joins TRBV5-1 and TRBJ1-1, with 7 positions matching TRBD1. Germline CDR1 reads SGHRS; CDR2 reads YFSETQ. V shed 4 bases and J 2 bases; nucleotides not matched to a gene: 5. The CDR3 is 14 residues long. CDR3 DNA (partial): TGCGCCAGCAGCGACGGGACAGTTAACACTGAA. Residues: CASSDGTVNTE. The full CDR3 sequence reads CASSDGTVNTEAFF.

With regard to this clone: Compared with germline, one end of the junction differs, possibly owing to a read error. The CDR3 loop reads CASSRDSYNEQFF. The covered CDR3 bases are TGTGCTAGCAGCCGGGACTCTTACAATGAG. The chain joins TRBV7-7 to TRBJ2-1, with TRBD2 as a possible D gene (6 bases). The missing CDR3 end, 3 residues past where the read stops, is filled in from the germline J gene. The CDR3 has 13 amino acids. The germline gives CDR1 SSHAT, CDR2 FNYEAQ (reference sequence).

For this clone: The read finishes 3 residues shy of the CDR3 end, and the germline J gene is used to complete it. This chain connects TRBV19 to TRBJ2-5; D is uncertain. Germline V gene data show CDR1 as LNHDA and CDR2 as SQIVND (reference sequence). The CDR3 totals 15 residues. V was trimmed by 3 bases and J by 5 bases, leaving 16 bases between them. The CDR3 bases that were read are TGTGCCAGTAGTATCACCATGGAGACATGGGAGACC. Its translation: CASSITMETWET. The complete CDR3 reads CASSITMETWETQYF.

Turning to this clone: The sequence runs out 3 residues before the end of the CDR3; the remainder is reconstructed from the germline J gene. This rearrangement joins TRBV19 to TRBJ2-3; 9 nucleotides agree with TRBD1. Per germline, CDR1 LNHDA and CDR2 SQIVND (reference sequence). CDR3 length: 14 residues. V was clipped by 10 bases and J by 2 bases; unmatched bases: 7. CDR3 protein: CATTDRGYTDTQYF. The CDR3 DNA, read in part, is TGTGCCACGACCGACAGGGGGTACACAGATACG.

Here the CDR3 reads CASNAGSTDTQYF. The sequenced CDR3 bases are TGTGCCAGTAATGCAGGCTCCACAGATACG. This rearrangement joins TRBV19 to TRBJ2-3; D is unclear. The CDR3 goes on 3 residues after the read ends, and that part is filled in from the germline J gene. Germline assignment: CDR1 LNHDA and CDR2 SQIVND (reference sequence). V gave up 7 bases and J gave up 2 bases, with 10 bases separating them. CDR3 length: 13 amino acids.

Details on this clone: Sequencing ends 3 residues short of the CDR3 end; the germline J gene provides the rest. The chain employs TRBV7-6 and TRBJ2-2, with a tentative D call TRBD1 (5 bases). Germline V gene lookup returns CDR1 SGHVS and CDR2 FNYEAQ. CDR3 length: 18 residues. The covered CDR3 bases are TGTGCCAGTCAAAAAACGCGAACAGGTTTTTCTGGGGCCAACGTG. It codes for CASQKTRTGFSGANV. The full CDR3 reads CASQKTRTGFSGANVLFF.

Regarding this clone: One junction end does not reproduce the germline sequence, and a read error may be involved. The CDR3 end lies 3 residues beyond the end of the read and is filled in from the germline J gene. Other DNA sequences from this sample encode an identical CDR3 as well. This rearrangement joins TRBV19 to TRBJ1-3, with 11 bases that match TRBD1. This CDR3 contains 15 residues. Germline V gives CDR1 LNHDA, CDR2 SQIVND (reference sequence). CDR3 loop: CASSIGQGAGNTIYF. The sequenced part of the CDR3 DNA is TGTGCCAGTAGTATTGGACAGGGGGCTGGAAACACG.

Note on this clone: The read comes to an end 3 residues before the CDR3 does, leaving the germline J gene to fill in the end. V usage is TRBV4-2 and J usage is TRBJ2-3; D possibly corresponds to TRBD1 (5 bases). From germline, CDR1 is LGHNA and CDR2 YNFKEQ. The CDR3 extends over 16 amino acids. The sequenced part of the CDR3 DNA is TGTGCCAGCAGCCAAGAGGCAGGGATTGGTGGGCAGCCG. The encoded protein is CASSQEAGIGGQP. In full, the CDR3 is CASSQEAGIGGQPQYF.

The CDR3 sequence: CSASRLSRADDQETQYF. The CDR3 DNA, read in part, is TGCAGTGCTAGCCGCTTATCGCGAGCGGATGACCAAGAGACC. The V call is TRBV20-1, the J call TRBJ2-5, with D possibly being TRBD2 (5 bases). The read halts 3 residues ahead of the CDR3 end, with the missing end drawn from the germline J gene. The CDR3 runs to 17 residues. The V end lost 3 bases, the J end lost 0 bases, and 20 bases lay between the germline ends. Per the germline V gene, CDR1 is DFQATT and CDR2 is SNEGSKA (reference sequence).

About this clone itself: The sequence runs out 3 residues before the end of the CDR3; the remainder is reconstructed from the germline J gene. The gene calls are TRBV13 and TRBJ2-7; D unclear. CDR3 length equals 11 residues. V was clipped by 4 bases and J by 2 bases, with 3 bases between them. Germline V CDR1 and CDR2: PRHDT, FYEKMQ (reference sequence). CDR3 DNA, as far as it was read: TGTGCCAGCAGCTCAACCTACGAG. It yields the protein CASSSTYE. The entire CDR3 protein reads CASSSTYEQYF.

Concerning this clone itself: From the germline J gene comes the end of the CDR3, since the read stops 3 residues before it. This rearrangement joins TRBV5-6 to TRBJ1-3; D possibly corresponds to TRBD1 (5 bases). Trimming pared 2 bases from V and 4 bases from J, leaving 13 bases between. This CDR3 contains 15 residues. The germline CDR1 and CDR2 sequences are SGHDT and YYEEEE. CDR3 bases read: TGTGCCAGCAGCTTTTGGTTCAGGGAGGGAAACACC. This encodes CASSFWFREGNT. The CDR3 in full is CASSFWFREGNTIYF.